Listed here are 8 T cell receptor beta chains from one sample, sequenced in a study of blood T cell repertoires in COVID-19. Generated by immunoSEQ multiplex PCR, the TCRdb table keeps only in-frame clones and is missing some. The data hold over 250,000 clones, with over 65% observed a single time. The sequencing sample was made of peripheral blood. These receptors were obtained from a woman older than 75 with acute or convalescent COVID-19.

The chain couples TRBV12-5 to TRBJ1-6, with D possibly matching TRBD1 (6 bases). The CDR3 sequence is 13 residues long. Trimming left V 4 bases short and J 9 bases short, with 10 bases between. Germline CDR1 is LGHNT and CDR2 is FRNRAP. This CDR3 reads CASGWTVVSPLHF. Here the CDR3 DNA reads TGTGCTAGTGGTTGGACAGTCGTTTCACCCCTCCACTTT.

V and J are TRBV9 and TRBJ2-1; 9 bases match TRBD1. The V segment lost 3 bases and the J segment 8 bases; nucleotides outside the gene matches: 9. This CDR3 has 15 residues. CDR1 SGDLS and CDR2 YYNGEE come from the germline V gene. CDR3 bases: TGTGCCAGCAGCGCAGGGACAGGGAACTCGGATGAGCAGTTCTTC. Protein product: CASSAGTGNSDEQFF.

V usage is TRBV6-5 and J usage is TRBJ1-2, with D possibly being TRBD1 (6 bases). V shed 5 bases and J shed 4 bases, with 14 bases lying between them. The CDR3 runs 14 residues. Looked up from germline, CDR1 is MNHEY and CDR2 is SVGAGI. DNA for the CDR3: TGTGCCAGCAGTCCCCGGGGCAGGGGCTATGGCTACACCTTC. As protein: CASSPRGRGYGYTF.

The chain is built from TRBV13 and TRBJ2-1; TRBD1 might be the D (6 bases). The germline V gene has CDR1 PRHDT and CDR2 FYEKMQ (reference sequence). The CDR3 has 13 residues. V shed 0 bases and J shed 9 bases, with 9 bases lying between them. The CDR3 region has the DNA TGTGCCAGCAGCTTAGGGCAGGGGATTGAGCAGTTCTTC. The encoded protein is CASSLGQGIEQFF.

In this sample, this clone turned up a few times. V is TRBV6-5 and J is TRBJ1-4; 8 bases line up with TRBD1. Unmatched junction bases numbered 7, after V lost 4 bases and J lost 3 bases. The CDR3 has 16 residues. Germline-derived CDR1 and CDR2 are MNHEY and SVGAGI. For the CDR3, the DNA is TGTGCCAGCAGTTCGCAGGGGGCTTGGTCTAATGAAAAACTGTTTTTT. This gives the protein CASSSQGAWSNEKLFF.

This clone was seen a few times. The CDR3 loop reads CASSRQGSRDTQYF. The DNA of the CDR3 is TGTGCCAGCAGCCGACAGGGGTCGAGAGATACGCAGTATTTT. The chain uses TRBV6-5 and TRBJ2-3; the match to TRBD1 covers 8 bases. Trimming at V came to 6 bases and at J to 5 bases, leaving 7 bases not matched to a gene. CDR1 is MNHEY, CDR2 SVGAGI, per germline. The CDR3 is 14 amino acids.

The chain carries TRBV19 and TRBJ2-1; 7 bases map to TRBD1. CDR3 length: 13 amino acids. J lost 4 bases, V lost 6 bases, and 3 bases had no gene match. The germline CDR1 and CDR2 sequences are LNHDA and SQIVND (reference sequence). The CDR3 sequence is CASSRDRYNEQFF. The DNA of the CDR3 is TGTGCCAGTAGCCGGGACAGATACAATGAGCAGTTCTTC.

The rearrangement joins TRBV7-9 to TRBJ1-1, with TRBD1 matching over 12 bases. The trim removed 5 bases at V and 3 bases at J, leaving 7 bases unmatched. This CDR3 has 16 amino acids. The germline V gene encodes CDR1 SEHNR and CDR2 FQNEAQ (reference sequence). CDR3 DNA sequence: TGTGCCAGCAGCCCGCGGGGACAGGGGGCACACACTGAAGCTTTCTTT. This translates into CASSPRGQGAHTEAFF.